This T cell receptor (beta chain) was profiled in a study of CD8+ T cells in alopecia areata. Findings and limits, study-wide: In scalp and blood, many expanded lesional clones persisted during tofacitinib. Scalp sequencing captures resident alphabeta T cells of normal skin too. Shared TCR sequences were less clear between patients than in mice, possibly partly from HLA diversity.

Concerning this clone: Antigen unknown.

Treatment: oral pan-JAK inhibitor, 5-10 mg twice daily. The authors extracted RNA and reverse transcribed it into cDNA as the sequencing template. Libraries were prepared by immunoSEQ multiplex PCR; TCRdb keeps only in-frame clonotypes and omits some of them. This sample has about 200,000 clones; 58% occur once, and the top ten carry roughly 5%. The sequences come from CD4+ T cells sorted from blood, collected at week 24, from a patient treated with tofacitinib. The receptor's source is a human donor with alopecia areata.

This CDR3 is CASSSTSGPPYEQYF. For the CDR3, the DNA is TGTGCCAGCAGCTCTACTAGCGGGCCTCCCTACGAGCAGTACTTC. V gene TRBV28 combines with J gene TRBJ2-7; 9 bases fit TRBD2. The CDR3 contains 15 residues. Germline CDR1 MDHEN, CDR2 SYDVKM. After removal of 6 bases from V and 2 bases from J, the junction contained 8 bases not matched to a gene.